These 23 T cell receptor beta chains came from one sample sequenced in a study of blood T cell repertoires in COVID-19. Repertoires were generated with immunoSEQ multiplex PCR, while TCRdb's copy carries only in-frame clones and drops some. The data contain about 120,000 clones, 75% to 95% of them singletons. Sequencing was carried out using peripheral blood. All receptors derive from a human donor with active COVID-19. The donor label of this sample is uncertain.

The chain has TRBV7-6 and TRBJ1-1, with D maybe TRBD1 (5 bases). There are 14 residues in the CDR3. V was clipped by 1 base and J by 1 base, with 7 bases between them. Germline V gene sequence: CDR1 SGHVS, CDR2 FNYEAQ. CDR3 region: CASSLGTGNTEAFF. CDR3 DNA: TGTGCCAGCAGCTTAGGCACAGGGAACACTGAAGCTTTCTTT.

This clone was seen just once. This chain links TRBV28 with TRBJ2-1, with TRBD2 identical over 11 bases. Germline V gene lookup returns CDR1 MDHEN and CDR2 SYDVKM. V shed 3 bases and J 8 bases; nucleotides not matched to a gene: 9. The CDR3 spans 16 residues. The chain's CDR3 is CASSLTSGDPGDEQFF. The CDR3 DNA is TGTGCCAGCAGTTTGACTAGCGGGGACCCCGGGGATGAGCAGTTCTTC.

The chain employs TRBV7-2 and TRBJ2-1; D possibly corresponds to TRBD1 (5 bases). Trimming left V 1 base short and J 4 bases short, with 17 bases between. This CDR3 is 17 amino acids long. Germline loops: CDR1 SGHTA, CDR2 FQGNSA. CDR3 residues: CASSLGTRIRTYNEQFF. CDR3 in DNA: TGTGCCAGCAGCTTAGGGACAAGGATTCGCACGTACAATGAGCAGTTCTTC.

CDR3 bases: TGCAGCGTTGGGGGGGGCGACTATGGCTACACCTTC. This encodes CSVGGGDYGYTF. J is TRBJ1-2 and V is TRBV29-1, with D possibly being TRBD1 (6 bases). The V gene's germline CDR1 is SQVTM and CDR2 ANQGSEA. V dropped 4 bases and J dropped 3 bases, with 9 bases sitting between them. CDR3 size: 12 residues.

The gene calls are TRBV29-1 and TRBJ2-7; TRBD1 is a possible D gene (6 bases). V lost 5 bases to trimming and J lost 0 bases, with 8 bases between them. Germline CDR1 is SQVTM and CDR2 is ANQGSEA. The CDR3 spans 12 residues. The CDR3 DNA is TGCAGCGTTTGGGACACCTCCTACGAGCAGTACTTC. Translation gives CSVWDTSYEQYF.

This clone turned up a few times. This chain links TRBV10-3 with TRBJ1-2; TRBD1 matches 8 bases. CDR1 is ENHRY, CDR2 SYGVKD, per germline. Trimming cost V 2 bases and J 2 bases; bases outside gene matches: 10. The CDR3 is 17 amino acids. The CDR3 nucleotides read TGTGCCATCAGTGAGAGTTCGGGGACAGGAGAGAACTATGGCTACACCTTC. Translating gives CAISESSGTGENYGYTF.

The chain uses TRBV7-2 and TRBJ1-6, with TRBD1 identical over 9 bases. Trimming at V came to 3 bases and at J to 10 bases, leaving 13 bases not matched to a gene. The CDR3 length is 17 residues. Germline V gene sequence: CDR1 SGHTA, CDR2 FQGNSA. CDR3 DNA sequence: TGTGCCAGCAGCTTCCCTCACGGGACAGGGTTATGGTCACCCCTCCACTTT. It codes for CASSFPHGTGLWSPLHF.

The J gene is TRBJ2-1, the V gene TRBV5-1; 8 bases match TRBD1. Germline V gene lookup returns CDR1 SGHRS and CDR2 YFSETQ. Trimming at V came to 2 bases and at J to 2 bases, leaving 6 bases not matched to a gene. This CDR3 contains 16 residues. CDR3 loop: CASSLSGGIAYNEQFF. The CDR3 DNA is TGCGCCAGCAGCTTATCAGGGGGCATAGCCTACAATGAGCAGTTCTTC.

DNA for the CDR3: TGCGCCAGCAGCCAATCGCGGGGGGAAGAGACCCAGTACTTC. Translating gives CASSQSRGEETQYF. The J gene is TRBJ2-5, the V gene TRBV4-3, with 8 bases fitting TRBD2. The CDR3 has 14 amino acids. The germline V gene encodes CDR1 LGHNA and CDR2 YSLEER. Germline trimming cut 2 bases from V and 3 bases from J; bases unmatched to any gene: 2.

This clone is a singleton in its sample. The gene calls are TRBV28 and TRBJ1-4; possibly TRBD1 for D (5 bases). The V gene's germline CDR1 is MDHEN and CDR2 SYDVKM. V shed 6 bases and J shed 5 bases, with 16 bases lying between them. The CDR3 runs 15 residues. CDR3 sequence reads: CASSRGGATNEKLFF. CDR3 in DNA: TGTGCCAGCAGCCGAGGCGGGGCGACGAATGAAAAACTGTTTTTT.

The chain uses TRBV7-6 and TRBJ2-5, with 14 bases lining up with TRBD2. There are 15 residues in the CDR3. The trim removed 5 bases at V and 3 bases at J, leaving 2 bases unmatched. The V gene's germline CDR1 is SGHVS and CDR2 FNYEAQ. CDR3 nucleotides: TGTGCCAGCAGCAAGGGACTAGCGGGGGAAGAGACCCAGTACTTC. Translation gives CASSKGLAGEETQYF.

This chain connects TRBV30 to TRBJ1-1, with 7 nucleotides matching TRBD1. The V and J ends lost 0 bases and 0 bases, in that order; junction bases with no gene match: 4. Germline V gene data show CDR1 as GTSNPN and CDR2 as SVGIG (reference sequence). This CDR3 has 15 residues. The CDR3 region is CAWSVGGQMNTEAFF. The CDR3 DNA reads TGTGCCTGGAGTGTAGGGGGACAGATGAACACTGAAGCTTTCTTT.

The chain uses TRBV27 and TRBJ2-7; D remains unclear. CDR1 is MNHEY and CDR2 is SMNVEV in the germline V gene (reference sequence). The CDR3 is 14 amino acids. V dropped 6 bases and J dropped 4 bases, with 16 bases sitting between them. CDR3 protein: CASSRVGPQYEQYF. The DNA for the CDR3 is TGTGCCAGCAGCCGAGTTGGGCCCCAATACGAGCAGTACTTC.

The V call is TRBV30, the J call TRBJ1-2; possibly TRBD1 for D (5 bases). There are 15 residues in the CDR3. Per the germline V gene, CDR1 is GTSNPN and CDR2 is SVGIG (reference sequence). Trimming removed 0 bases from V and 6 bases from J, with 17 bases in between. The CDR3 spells CAWSVKELRGDGYTF. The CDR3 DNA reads TGTGCCTGGAGTGTAAAGGAACTTAGGGGTGATGGCTACACCTTC.

This CDR3 reads CASSEIAQGVNYGYTF. The CDR3 coding sequence is TGTGCCAGCAGTGAAATTGCACAGGGGGTTAACTATGGCTACACCTTC. The V and J genes are TRBV6-1 and TRBJ1-2, with 8 bases lining up with TRBD1. With 2 bases clipped from V and 1 base from J, the junction kept 6 bases outside the gene matches. Per the germline V gene, CDR1 is MNHNS and CDR2 is SASEGT. The CDR3 covers 16 residues.

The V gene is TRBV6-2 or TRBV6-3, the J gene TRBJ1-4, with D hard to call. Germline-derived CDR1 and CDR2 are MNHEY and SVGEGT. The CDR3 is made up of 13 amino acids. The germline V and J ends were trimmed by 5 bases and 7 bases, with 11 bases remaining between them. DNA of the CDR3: TGTGCCAGCAGTGACACGTATAGTGAAAAACTGTTTTTT. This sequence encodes CASSDTYSEKLFF.

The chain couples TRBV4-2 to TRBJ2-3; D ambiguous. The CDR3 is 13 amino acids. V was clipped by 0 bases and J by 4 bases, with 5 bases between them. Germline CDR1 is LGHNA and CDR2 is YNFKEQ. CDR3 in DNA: TGTGCCAGCAGCCAAGACTCCCCAGATACGCAGTATTTT. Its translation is CASSQDSPDTQYF.

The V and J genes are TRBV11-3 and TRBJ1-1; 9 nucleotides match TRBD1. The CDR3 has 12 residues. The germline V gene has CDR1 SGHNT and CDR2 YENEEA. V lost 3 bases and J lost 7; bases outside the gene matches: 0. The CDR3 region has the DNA TGTGCCAGCAGCTTGGACAGGGGTGAAGCTTTCTTT. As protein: CASSLDRGEAFF.

Here the CDR3 DNA reads TGTGCCAGCAGTAACCTCATAACAGGGGATGGCTACACCTTC. Translating it yields CASSNLITGDGYTF. This sequence joins TRBV6-6 and TRBJ1-2, with TRBD1 matching 7 bases. The CDR3 contains 14 residues. V shed 5 bases, J shed 6 bases, and the junction held 9 bases outside the gene matches. Germline assignment: CDR1 MNHNY and CDR2 SVGAGI (reference sequence).

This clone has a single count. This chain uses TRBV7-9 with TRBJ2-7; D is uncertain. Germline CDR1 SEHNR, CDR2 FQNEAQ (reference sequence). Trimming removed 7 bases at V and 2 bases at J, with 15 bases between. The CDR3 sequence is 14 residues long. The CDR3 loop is CASTSVGRPYEQYF. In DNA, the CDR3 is TGTGCCAGCACCTCCGTGGGCAGACCCTACGAGCAGTACTTC.

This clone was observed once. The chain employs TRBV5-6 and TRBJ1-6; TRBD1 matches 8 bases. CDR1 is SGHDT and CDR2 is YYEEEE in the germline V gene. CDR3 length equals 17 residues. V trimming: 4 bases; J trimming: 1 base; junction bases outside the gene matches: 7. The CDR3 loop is CASSPGTGSSYNSPLHF. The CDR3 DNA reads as TGTGCCAGCAGCCCCGGGACAGGCTCTTCCTATAATTCACCCCTCCACTTT.

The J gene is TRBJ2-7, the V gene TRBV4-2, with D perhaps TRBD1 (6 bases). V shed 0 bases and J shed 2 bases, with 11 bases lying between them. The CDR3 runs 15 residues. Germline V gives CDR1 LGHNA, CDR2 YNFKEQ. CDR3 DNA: TGTGCCAGCAGCCAAGACCACAGGGAAACCTACGAGCAGTACTTC. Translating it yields CASSQDHRETYEQYF.

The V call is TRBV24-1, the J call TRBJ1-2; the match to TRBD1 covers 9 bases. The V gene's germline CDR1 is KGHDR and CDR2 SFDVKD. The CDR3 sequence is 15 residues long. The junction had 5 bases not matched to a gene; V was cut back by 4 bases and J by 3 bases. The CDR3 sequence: CATSEPGTGYYGYTF. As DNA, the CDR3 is TGTGCCACCAGTGAACCCGGGACAGGGTACTATGGCTACACCTTC.